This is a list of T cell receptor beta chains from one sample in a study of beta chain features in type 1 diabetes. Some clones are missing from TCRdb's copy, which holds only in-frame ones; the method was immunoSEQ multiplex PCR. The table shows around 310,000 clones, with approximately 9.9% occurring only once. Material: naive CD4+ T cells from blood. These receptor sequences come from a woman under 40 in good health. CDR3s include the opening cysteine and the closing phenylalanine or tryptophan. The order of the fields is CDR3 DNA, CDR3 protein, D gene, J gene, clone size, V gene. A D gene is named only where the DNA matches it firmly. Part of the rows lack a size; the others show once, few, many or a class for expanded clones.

DNA: TGCGCCAGCAACCGACTAGCGGGCACCGGGGAGCTGTTTTTT
CDR3: CASNRLAGTGELFF
D: TRBD2
J: TRBJ2-2
size: few
V: TRBV5-1

DNA: TGTGCCAGCAGTTCTCCGGGAGGCCTAGGGGGTTCGCAGTACTTC
CDR3: CASSSPGGLGGSQYF
D: .
J: TRBJ2-7
size: .
V: TRBV6-5

DNA: TGTGCCAGTAGTAGCACAGGGGGCCGAGAGACCCAGTACTTC
CDR3: CASSSTGGRETQYF
D: TRBD1
J: TRBJ2-5
size: .
V: TRBV19

DNA: TGTGCCAGCAGCGCTAAGCGGGAGTTCGACGAGCAGTACTTC
CDR3: CASSAKREFDEQYF
D: TRBD2
J: TRBJ2-7
size: few
V: TRBV9

DNA: TGTGCCTGGAGTGTTAGCGGGAGGGCCTACGAGCAGTACTTC
CDR3: CAWSVSGRAYEQYF
D: TRBD2
J: TRBJ2-7
size: few
V: TRBV30

DNA: TGTGCCAGCAGCTTGGGGGGGGTTAGCTCCTACGAGCAGTACTTC
CDR3: CASSLGGVSSYEQYF
D: TRBD2
J: TRBJ2-7
size: once
V: TRBV7-6

DNA: TGTGCCAGCTCACCATTGTCAACTAGCGGTCCCTCCTACAATGAGCAGTTCTTC
CDR3: CASSPLSTSGPSYNEQFF
D: TRBD2
J: TRBJ2-1
size: .
V: TRBV18

DNA: TGTGCCAGCAGCATACGGTCCGGGACTAGCGGGACCAATGAGCAGTTCTTC
CDR3: CASSIRSGTSGTNEQFF
D: TRBD2
J: TRBJ2-1
size: .
V: TRBV7-9

DNA: TGTGCCAGCAGCTTAGTAGGGTTCAGGGGCAATCAGCCCCAGCATTTT
CDR3: CASSLVGFRGNQPQHF
D: .
J: TRBJ1-5
size: .
V: TRBV7-9

DNA: TGCAGCGTTGAACAGGGCCCAACCGGGGAGCTGTTTTTT
CDR3: CSVEQGPTGELFF
D: .
J: TRBJ2-2
size: .
V: TRBV29-1

DNA: TGCAGCGTTGCTCCACTAGCGGGAGCTCAAAATGAGCAGTTCTTC
CDR3: CSVAPLAGAQNEQFF
D: TRBD2
J: TRBJ2-1
size: .
V: TRBV29-1

DNA: TGCGCCAGCAGCACGGGACAGGTAGTCGACTACGAGCAGTACTTC
CDR3: CASSTGQVVDYEQYF
D: TRBD1
J: TRBJ2-7
size: few
V: TRBV5-1

DNA: TGTGCCAGCAGCGTACGTAGGGCGACTAGCGGGAGGGGGCACTCCTACAATGAGCAGTTCTTC
CDR3: CASSVRRATSGRGHSYNEQFF
D: TRBD2
J: TRBJ2-1
size: .
V: TRBV9

DNA: TGCGCCAGCACCTCCCGGACTAGCGATTACAATGAGCAGTTCTTC
CDR3: CASTSRTSDYNEQFF
D: TRBD2
J: TRBJ2-1
size: few
V: TRBV5-1